Each of the 28 T cell receptor beta chains below was sequenced from the same sample in a study of cytomegalovirus exposure and HLA in healthy donors. 60 Vbeta and 13 Jbeta primers were used in PCR. The protocol was immunoSEQ multiplex PCR, while the TCRdb copy is restricted to in-frame clones and leaves out a portion. The sample consists of some 180,000 clones, roughly 87% of them appearing once. Sequencing input: PBMCs. These receptors all come from a man in his forties or fifties in good health and CMV-seronegative.

The chain employs TRBV7-3 and TRBJ2-4, with TRBD2 matching 8 bases. J gave up 8 bases and V 1 base, and 7 bases lay outside the gene matches. Per the germline V gene, CDR1 is SGHTA and CDR2 is FQGTGA. CDR3 length equals 15 residues. CDR3 DNA sequence: TGTGCCAGCAGCTTAATGGGGCGGGGGGAGGACATTCAGTACTTC. Its protein product is CASSLMGRGEDIQYF.

This clone occurred a few times. This sequence joins TRBV6-5 and TRBJ2-5, with 8 bases that match TRBD1. The CDR3 consists of 16 residues. With 3 bases clipped from V and 4 bases from J, the junction kept 10 bases outside the gene matches. The germline CDR1 and CDR2 sequences are MNHEY and SVGAGI. CDR3 bases: TGTGCCAGCAGTTATCAGGACAGGGAGTATGCAGAGACCCAGTACTTC. Encoded protein: CASSYQDREYAETQYF.

The rearrangement joins TRBV18 to TRBJ1-3, with D possibly TRBD1 on 5 matching bases. Germline loops: CDR1 KGHSH, CDR2 LQKENI. This CDR3 spans 16 amino acids. Trimming took 3 bases from V and 0 from J, leaving 12 bases between them. In nucleotides, the CDR3 is TGTGCCAGCTCACCGGGGCAGGTAAACTCTGGAAACACCATATATTTT. This sequence encodes CASSPGQVNSGNTIYF.

The chain recombines TRBV18 with TRBJ2-5, with TRBD1 matching 9 bases. Germline lookup yields CDR1 KGHSH and CDR2 LQKENI. This CDR3 has 14 residues. Losses at the gene ends were 3 bases for V and 1 base for J; bases not matched to a gene: 0. The CDR3 DNA sequence: TGTGCCAGCTCACCGGACAGGGGCCAAGAGACCCAGTACTTC. Amino acids: CASSPDRGQETQYF. Full variable domain (outside the CDR3, taken from reference TRBV18 and TRBJ2-5): NAGVMQNPRHLVRRRGQEARLRCSPMKGHSHVYWYRQLPEEGLKFMVYLQKENIIDESGMPKERFSAEFPKEGPSILRIQQVVRGDSAAYFCASSPDRGQETQYFGPGTRLLVL.

This clone was counted a single time. A junction boundary mismatches the germline segment, possibly from a read error. The chain combines TRBV7-2 with TRBJ2-3; 9 bases are a match to TRBD1. Germline CDR1 is SGHTA and CDR2 is FQGNSA. The CDR3 totals 16 residues. The CDR3 region has the DNA TGTGCCAGCAGCTTCAATTTACAGGGGGCGACAGGTACGCAGTATTTT. This gives the protein CASSFNLQGATGTQYF.

In this sample, this clone turned up once. This sequence joins TRBV7-2 and TRBJ2-3, with D uncertain. CDR1 SGHTA and CDR2 FQGNSA come from the germline V gene. This CDR3 is built from 12 residues. With 3 bases removed from V and 3 bases from J, the gap between germline ends came to 4 bases. The CDR3 DNA sequence: TGTGCCAGCAGCTTTAGTACAGATACGCAGTATTTT. It translates to CASSFSTDTQYF.

This clone was observed a few times. The chain uses TRBV7-8 and TRBJ1-3; D is perhaps TRBD1 (6 bases). V was pared by 0 bases and J by 9 bases, with 15 bases between. The CDR3 spans 15 residues. Germline-derived CDR1 and CDR2 are SGHVS and FQNEAQ. Here the CDR3 DNA reads TGTGCCAGCAGCTTAGCAGGACAGCCGCGGGTCACCATATATTTT. This gives the protein CASSLAGQPRVTIYF.

V usage is TRBV7-2 and J usage is TRBJ2-1, with 8 bases lining up with TRBD1. V gave up 3 bases and J gave up 3 bases; unmatched junction bases: 7. CDR1 and CDR2 from the germline V gene are SGHTA and FQGNSA. The CDR3 runs to 16 residues. The CDR3 is CASSFAKGTGYNEQFF. The CDR3 DNA reads TGTGCCAGCAGCTTCGCTAAGGGGACAGGCTACAATGAGCAGTTCTTC.

The chain has TRBV11-2 and TRBJ2-7, with a tentative D call TRBD1 (6 bases). Germline CDR1 reads SGHAT; CDR2 reads FQNNGV. V was trimmed by 1 base and J by 2 bases, leaving 12 bases between them. This CDR3 has 15 amino acids. The CDR3 spells CASSLGDTATYEQYF. Here the CDR3 DNA reads TGTGCCAGCAGCTTAGGGGACACCGCAACCTACGAGCAGTACTTC.

The V gene is TRBV10-3, the J gene TRBJ2-3; TRBD2 agrees at 8 bases. CDR3 length equals 16 residues. CDR1 is ENHRY, CDR2 SYGVKD, per germline. The V and J ends lost 2 bases and 5 bases, in that order; junction bases with no gene match: 9. CDR3 loop: CAISEGLASLGDTQYF. CDR3 coding DNA: TGTGCCATCAGTGAGGGACTAGCCTCACTTGGAGATACGCAGTATTTT.

V is TRBV6-6 and J is TRBJ2-7; 7 bases fit TRBD2. The V gene end was trimmed by 2 bases and the J gene end by 2 bases; junction bases not matched to a gene: 9. This CDR3 is 16 amino acids long. Germline CDR1 is MNHNY and CDR2 is SVGAGI (reference sequence). The CDR3 coding sequence is TGTGCCAGCAGTTACGGGCAGGCGGGAGTCCCCTACGAGCAGTACTTC. Protein product: CASSYGQAGVPYEQYF.

This clone occurred once. This chain joins TRBV7-9 and TRBJ1-1, with TRBD1 matching over 8 bases. V gave up 2 bases and J gave up 6 bases; unmatched junction bases: 8. There are 15 residues in the CDR3. Germline V gene sequence: CDR1 SEHNR, CDR2 FQNEAQ (reference sequence). The CDR3 DNA reads TGTGCCAGCAGCTTACCCGGACAGGGACGATCTGAAGCTTTCTTT. Residues: CASSLPGQGRSEAFF.

This chain uses TRBV6-5 with TRBJ2-7; TRBD1 matches at 7 bases. J lost 0 bases, V lost 6 bases, and 2 bases had no gene match. CDR1 and CDR2 (germline): MNHEY, SVGAGI. CDR3 length equals 13 residues. DNA of the CDR3: TGTGCCAGCAGCCGACAGGGCTCCTACGAGCAGTACTTC. The encoded protein is CASSRQGSYEQYF.

V is TRBV6-1 and J is TRBJ2-1; D may be TRBD1 (6 bases). The V and J ends lost 7 bases and 4 bases respectively, with 11 bases between them. Germline assignment: CDR1 MNHNS and CDR2 SASEGT. This CDR3 region has 13 residues. In DNA form, the CDR3 reads TGTGCCAGCATTGGACAGACTTACAATGAGCAGTTCTTC. Amino acid sequence: CASIGQTYNEQFF.

V usage is TRBV7-2 and J usage is TRBJ1-2; TRBD1 agrees at 7 bases. The CDR3 has 13 amino acids. Germline CDR1 and CDR2: SGHTA and FQGNSA. V was pared by 5 bases and J by 9 bases, with 9 bases of the junction left unmatched. CDR3 coding DNA: TGTGCCAGCAGCCCTGAGACAGGGACCAGCTACACCTTC. Encoded protein: CASSPETGTSYTF.

This clone was observed a handful of times. The chain is built from TRBV4-3 and TRBJ2-1, with 9 bases lining up with TRBD2. This CDR3 is 17 amino acids long. The V gene's germline CDR1 is LGHNA and CDR2 YSLEER. The junction had 6 bases not matched to a gene; V was cut back by 1 base and J by 2 bases. In nucleotides, the CDR3 is TGCGCCAGCAGCCAAGGGGCGGGGGGGATGACCTACAATGAGCAGTTCTTC. It codes for CASSQGAGGMTYNEQFF.

The chain joins TRBV4-3 to TRBJ1-3; a possible D gene is TRBD1 (5 bases). The CDR3 runs to 15 residues. V gave up 2 bases and J gave up 0 bases, with 8 bases separating them. In germline, CDR1 is LGHNA, CDR2 YSLEER. CDR3 residues: CASSQLTGSGNTIYF. The CDR3 DNA reads TGCGCCAGCAGCCAATTAACAGGCTCTGGAAACACCATATATTTT.

The V call is TRBV10-3, the J call TRBJ2-7; 7 bases line up with TRBD1. The CDR3 totals 13 residues. The junction had 5 bases not matched to a gene; V was cut back by 4 bases and J by 5 bases. CDR1 and CDR2 (germline): ENHRY, SYGVKD. CDR3 bases: TGTGCCATCAGTGGACAGGGCAACAACGAGCAGTACTTC. It encodes CAISGQGNNEQYF.

This chain connects TRBV5-4 to TRBJ2-5, with 14 bases fitting TRBD2. The CDR3 length is 15 residues. With 4 bases clipped from V and 3 bases from J, the junction kept 2 bases outside the gene matches. The germline gives CDR1 SGHNT, CDR2 YYREEE (reference sequence). The CDR3 region is CASSPGLAGEETQYF. In DNA, the CDR3 is TGTGCCAGCAGCCCGGGACTAGCGGGGGAAGAGACCCAGTACTTC.

V usage is TRBV5-1 and J usage is TRBJ1-5; a weak D match, TRBD1 (6 bases). This CDR3 comprises 16 residues. Trimming pared 0 bases from V and 3 bases from J, leaving 13 bases between. CDR1 is SGHRS and CDR2 is YFSETQ in the germline V gene. The CDR3 loop reads CASSLEGGENNQPQHF. The CDR3, as DNA: TGCGCCAGCAGCTTGGAAGGGGGGGAGAACAATCAGCCCCAGCATTTT.

The chain recombines TRBV10-1 with TRBJ2-2; 14 bases map to TRBD2. The CDR3 length is 18 residues. V lost 0 bases, J lost 5 bases, and 5 bases stayed unmatched. CDR1 and CDR2 from the germline V gene are WNHNN and SYGVQD (reference sequence). CDR3 bases: TGCGCCAGCAGTGAGTCGACTAGCGGGGGGGCAAGAACCGGGGAGCTGTTTTTT. Protein sequence: CASSESTSGGARTGELFF.

The V call is TRBV6-6, the J call TRBJ1-4, with TRBD1 as a possible D gene (6 bases). Germline-derived CDR1 and CDR2 are MNHNY and SVGAGI (reference sequence). Deletions cut 7 bases from V and 0 bases from J, with 12 bases between. CDR3 length: 15 residues. The CDR3 reads CASTNTGTTNEKLFF. The DNA of the CDR3 is TGTGCCAGCACCAATACAGGGACAACTAATGAAAAACTGTTTTTT.

The rearrangement links TRBV7-9 to TRBJ2-5, with D unresolved. The V and J ends lost 5 bases and 4 bases respectively, with 14 bases between them. The CDR3 sequence is 14 residues long. Germline V gene sequence: CDR1 SEHNR, CDR2 FQNEAQ (reference sequence). The chain's CDR3 is CASSLLQTPETQYF. The CDR3 DNA reads TGTGCCAGCAGCCTCCTCCAAACTCCAGAGACCCAGTACTTC.

This chain joins TRBV9 and TRBJ1-2; the D is unclear. The CDR3 extends over 15 amino acids. Trimming stripped 3 bases from V and 4 bases from J, with 16 bases between. Germline V lookup: CDR1 SGDLS, CDR2 YYNGEE. The CDR3 loop reads CASSAPAGIGYGYTF. The CDR3 DNA follows: TGTGCCAGCAGCGCGCCGGCGGGGATCGGCTATGGCTACACCTTC.

The gene calls are TRBV7-2 and TRBJ2-3, with 7 bases identical to TRBD2. V shed 5 bases, J shed 4 bases, and the junction held 9 bases outside the gene matches. The germline gives CDR1 SGHTA, CDR2 FQGNSA. The CDR3 is 15 amino acids. The CDR3 sequence is CASSPSGNVADTQYF. Here the CDR3 DNA reads TGTGCCAGCAGCCCTAGCGGTAATGTTGCAGATACGCAGTATTTT.

This clone was detected a few times. The J gene is TRBJ1-6, the V gene TRBV19, with 8 bases matching TRBD1. The junction had 3 bases not matched to a gene; V was cut back by 4 bases and J by 7 bases. The germline gives CDR1 LNHDA, CDR2 SQIVND (reference sequence). The CDR3 covers 14 residues. The CDR3 DNA is TGTGCCAGTAGTACACAGGGGGTCAATTCACCCCTCCACTTT. This gives the protein CASSTQGVNSPLHF.

This clone has a single count. CDR3 coding DNA: TGTGCCAGCAGCTCAATTCAGAGGTACACAGATACGCAGTATTTT. Translated, it gives CASSSIQRYTDTQYF. This chain links TRBV11-3 with TRBJ2-3; D is undetermined. The V end lost 4 bases, the J end lost 2 bases, and 13 bases lay between the germline ends. The germline gives CDR1 SGHNT, CDR2 YENEEA. The CDR3 has 15 residues.

This rearrangement joins TRBV7-8 to TRBJ2-3; TRBD1 might be the D (7 bases). The CDR3 consists of 14 residues. V lost 6 bases and J lost 4, with 14 bases in between. Germline-derived CDR1 and CDR2 are SGHVS and FQNEAQ. CDR3 sequence (DNA): TGTGCCAGCAGGACCCAGGGGGGCGCAGATACGCAGTATTTT. Translated: CASRTQGGADTQYF.